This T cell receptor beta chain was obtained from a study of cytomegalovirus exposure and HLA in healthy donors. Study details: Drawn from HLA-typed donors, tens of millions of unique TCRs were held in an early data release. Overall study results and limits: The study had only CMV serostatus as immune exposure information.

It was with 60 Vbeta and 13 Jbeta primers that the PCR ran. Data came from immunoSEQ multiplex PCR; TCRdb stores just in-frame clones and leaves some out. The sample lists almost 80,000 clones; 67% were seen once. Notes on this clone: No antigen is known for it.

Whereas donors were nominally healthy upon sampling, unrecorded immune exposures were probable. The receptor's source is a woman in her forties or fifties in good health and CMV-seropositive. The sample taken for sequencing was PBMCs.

For the CDR3, the DNA is TGTGCCAGCAGTTTACCTAACCAAGAGACCCAGTACTTC. It encodes CASSLPNQETQYF. The chain carries TRBV27 and TRBJ2-5; D gene unclear. The CDR3 runs to 13 residues. Deletions cut 2 bases from V and 0 bases from J, with 4 bases between. Per germline, CDR1 MNHEY and CDR2 SMNVEV (reference sequence).